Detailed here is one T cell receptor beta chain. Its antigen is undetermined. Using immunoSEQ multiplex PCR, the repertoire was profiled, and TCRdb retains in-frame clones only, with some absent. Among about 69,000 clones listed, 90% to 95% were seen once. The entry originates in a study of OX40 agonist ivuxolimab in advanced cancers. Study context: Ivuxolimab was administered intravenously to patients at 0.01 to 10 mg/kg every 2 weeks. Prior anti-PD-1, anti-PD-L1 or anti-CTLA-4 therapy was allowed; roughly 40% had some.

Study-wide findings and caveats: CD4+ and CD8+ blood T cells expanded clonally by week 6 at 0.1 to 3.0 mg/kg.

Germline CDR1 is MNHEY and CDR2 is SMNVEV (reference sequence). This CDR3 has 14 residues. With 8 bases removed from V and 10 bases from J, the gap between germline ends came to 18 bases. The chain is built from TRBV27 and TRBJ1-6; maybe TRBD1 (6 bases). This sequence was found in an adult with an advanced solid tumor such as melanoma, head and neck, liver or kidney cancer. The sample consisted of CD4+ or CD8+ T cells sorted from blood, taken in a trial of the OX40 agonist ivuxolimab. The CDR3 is CASVGGQGTSPLHF. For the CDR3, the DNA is TGTGCCAGCGTTGGGGGGCAGGGGACCTCACCCCTCCACTTT.